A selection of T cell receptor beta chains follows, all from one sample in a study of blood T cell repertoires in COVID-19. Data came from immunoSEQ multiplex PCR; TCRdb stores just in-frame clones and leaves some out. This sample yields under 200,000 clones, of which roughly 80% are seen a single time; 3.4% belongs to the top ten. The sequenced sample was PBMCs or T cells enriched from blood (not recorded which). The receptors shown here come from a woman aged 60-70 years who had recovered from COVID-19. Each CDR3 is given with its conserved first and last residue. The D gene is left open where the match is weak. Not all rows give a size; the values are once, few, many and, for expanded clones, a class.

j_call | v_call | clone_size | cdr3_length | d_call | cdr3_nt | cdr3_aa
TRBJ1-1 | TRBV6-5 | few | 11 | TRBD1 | TGTGCCAGCAGGCAGGGGGCTGAAGCTTTCTTT | CASRQGAEAFF
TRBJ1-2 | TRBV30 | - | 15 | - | TGTGCCTGGAGTGGGGAGACAGGCTCCGCAAGAGGCTACACCTTC | CAWSGETGSARGYTF
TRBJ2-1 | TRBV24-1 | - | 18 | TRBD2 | TGTGCCACCAGTGACCCTGGCTCGGGGGGGATAGGGCGCATTGAGCAGTTCTTC | CATSDPGSGGIGRIEQFF
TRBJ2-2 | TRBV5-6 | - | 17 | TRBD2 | TGTGCCAGCAGCCATAGACTAGCGGGGGGATATACCGGGGAGCTGTTTTTT | CASSHRLAGGYTGELFF
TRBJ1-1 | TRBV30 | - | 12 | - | TGTGCCTGGGGACGGGAAAACACTGAAGCTTTCTTT | CAWGRENTEAFF
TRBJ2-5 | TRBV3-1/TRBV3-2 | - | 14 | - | TGTGCCAGCAGCCAAGTCCTAGCCGTGGAGACCCAGTACTTC | CASSQVLAVETQYF
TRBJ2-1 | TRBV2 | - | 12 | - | TGTGCCAGCCGAGCGCTCCCTAATGAGCAGTTCTTC | CASRALPNEQFF
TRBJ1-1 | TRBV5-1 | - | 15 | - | TGCGCCAGCAGCTTAAGGACAGACATGAACACTGAAGCTTTCTTT | CASSLRTDMNTEAFF
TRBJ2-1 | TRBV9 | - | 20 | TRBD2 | TGTGCCAGCAGCGTAGGTACTAGCGGGGGCCCGGGTCGGGGTTACAATGAGCAGTTCTTC | CASSVGTSGGPGRGYNEQFF
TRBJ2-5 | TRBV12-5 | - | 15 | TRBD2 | TGTGCTAGTGGTTTGCCTAGCGGGGGGGCAGAGACCCAGTACTTC | CASGLPSGGAETQYF
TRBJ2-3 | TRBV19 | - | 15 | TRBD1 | TGTGCCAGTAGTATCGCAGGGGGCCAGGCAGATACGCAGTATTTT | CASSIAGGQADTQYF
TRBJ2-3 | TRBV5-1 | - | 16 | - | TGCGCCAGCAGCTTCGGCAGTAGCCGAGGGCCAGATACGCAGTATTTT | CASSFGSSRGPDTQYF
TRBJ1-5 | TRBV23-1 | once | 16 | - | TGCGCCAGCAGTCAACCCGGACAACCATGCAATCAGCCCCAGCATTTT | CASSQPGQPCNQPQHF
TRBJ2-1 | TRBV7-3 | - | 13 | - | TGTGCCAGCAGCTTACTTCAGTACAATGAGCAGTTCTTC | CASSLLQYNEQFF
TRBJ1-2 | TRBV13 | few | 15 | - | TGTGCCAGCAGCTTAGGACAGGGAGTAGCCTATGGCTACACCTTC | CASSLGQGVAYGYTF
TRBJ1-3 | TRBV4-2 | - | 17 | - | TGTGCCAGCAGCCAGGGTATTGTGGAGGGCGGAAGAAACACCATATATTTT | CASSQGIVEGGRNTIYF
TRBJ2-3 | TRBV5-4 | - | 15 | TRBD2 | TGTGCCAGCAGCTTTGGCGGGGGGGAGGGAGATACGCAGTATTTT | CASSFGGGEGDTQYF
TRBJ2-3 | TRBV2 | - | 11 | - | TGTGCCAGCAACTTTGCAGATACGCAGTATTTT | CASNFADTQYF